This TCR beta chain was sequenced in a study of shared clonotypes between healthy human individuals. The assay was immunoSEQ multiplex PCR, and TCRdb's table has in-frame clones only and misses some. The sample records 2,500,000 or so clones, roughly 93% being singletons. CDR3 length: 17 residues. The trim removed 4 bases at V and 3 bases at J, leaving 12 bases unmatched. Germline CDR1 is KGHSH and CDR2 is LQKENI. The chain links TRBV18 to TRBJ2-7, with 10 bases aligning to TRBD2. Material: naive CD4+ T cells from PBMCs. The subset here: CD45RA+ positively selected. The TCR sequence derives from a man aged 18-30 years in good health. Some clones in this sample may be carry-over from other donors' samples. The CDR3 region has the DNA TGTGCCAGCTCACGACTAGCGGGCCCTTCCCAATACTACGAGCAGTACTTC. This encodes CASSRLAGPSQYYEQYF.